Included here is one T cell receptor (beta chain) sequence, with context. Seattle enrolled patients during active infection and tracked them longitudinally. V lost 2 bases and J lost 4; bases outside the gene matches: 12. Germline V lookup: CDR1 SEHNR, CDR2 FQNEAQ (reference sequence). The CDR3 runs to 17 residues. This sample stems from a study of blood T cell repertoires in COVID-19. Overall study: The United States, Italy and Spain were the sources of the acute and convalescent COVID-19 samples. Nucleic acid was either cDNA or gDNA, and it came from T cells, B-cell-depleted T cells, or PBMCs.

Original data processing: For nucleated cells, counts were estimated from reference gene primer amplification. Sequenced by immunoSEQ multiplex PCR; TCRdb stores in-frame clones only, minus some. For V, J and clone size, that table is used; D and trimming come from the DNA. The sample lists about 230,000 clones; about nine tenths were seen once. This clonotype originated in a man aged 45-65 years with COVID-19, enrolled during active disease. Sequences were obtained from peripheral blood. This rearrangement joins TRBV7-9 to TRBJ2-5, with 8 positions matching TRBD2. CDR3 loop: CASSLLGRVAGSETQYF. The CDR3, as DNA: TGTGCCAGCAGCTTACTAGGAAGGGTAGCGGGGTCAGAGACCCAGTACTTC.